The present entry profiles one T cell receptor beta chain with its context. No antigen is known for it. The CDR3 sequence is 17 residues long. Germline assignment: CDR1 MNHEY and CDR2 SVGEGT. The data were taken from a study of blood T cells in healthy people across ages. Study findings and constraints: Estimated diversity, derived from one million T cells, was regarded as an underestimate. Roughly linearly, TCR beta diversity per million T cells fell as age increased.

The second PCR ran roughly 6 to 11 cycles with a sample-barcoded 5' primer and J-beta primers. TCRdb processed the 5' RACE reads anew with MiXCR; each CDR3 protein has one entry. The sample includes over 500,000 distinct CDR3 sequences, roughly a quarter of them seen just once. The same specimen was also included in a second study, on T cells of mothers and their children. That source notes: In both related and unrelated pairs, TCR recombination output is shaped similarly by thymic selection. When mothers and children were related, their normalized repertoire overlap, which was always slightly higher, did not differ significantly from that of unrelated pairs.

This sequence originates from a boy aged 2 to 9 in good health. The sequenced sample was blood. The rearrangement joins TRBV6-2 or TRBV6-3 to TRBJ2-5; 14 bases agree with TRBD2. The DNA end is more similar to TRBJ2-7, so the J call may be wrong. CDR3 bases: TGTGCCAGCAGTGCCCAGGGACTAGCGGGAGTTTTTACCGAGCAGTACTTC. Residues: CASSAQGLAGVFTEQYF.